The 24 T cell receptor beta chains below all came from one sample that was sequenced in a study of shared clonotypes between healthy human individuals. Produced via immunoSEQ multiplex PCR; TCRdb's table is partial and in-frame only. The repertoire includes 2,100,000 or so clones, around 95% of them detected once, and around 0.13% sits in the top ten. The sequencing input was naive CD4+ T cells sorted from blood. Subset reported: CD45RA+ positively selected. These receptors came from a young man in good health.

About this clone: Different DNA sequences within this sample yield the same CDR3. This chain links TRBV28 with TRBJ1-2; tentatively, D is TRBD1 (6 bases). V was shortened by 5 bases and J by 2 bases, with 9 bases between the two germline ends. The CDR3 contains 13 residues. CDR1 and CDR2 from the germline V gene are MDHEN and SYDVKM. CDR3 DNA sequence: TGTGCCAGCAGTGCGACAGGAAACTATGGCTACACCTTC. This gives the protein CASSATGNYGYTF.

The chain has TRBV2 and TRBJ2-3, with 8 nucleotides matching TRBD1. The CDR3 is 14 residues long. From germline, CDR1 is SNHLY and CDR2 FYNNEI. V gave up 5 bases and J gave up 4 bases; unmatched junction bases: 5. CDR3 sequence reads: CASSRTGISDTQYF. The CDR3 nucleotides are TGTGCCAGCAGTCGGACAGGGATTTCAGATACGCAGTATTTT. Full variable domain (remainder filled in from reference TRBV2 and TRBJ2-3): EPEVTQTPSHQVTQMGQEVILRCVPISNHLYFYWYRQILGQKVEFLVSFYNNEISEKSEIFDDQFSVERPDGSNFTLKIRSTKLEDSAMYFCASSRTGISDTQYFGPGTRLTVL.

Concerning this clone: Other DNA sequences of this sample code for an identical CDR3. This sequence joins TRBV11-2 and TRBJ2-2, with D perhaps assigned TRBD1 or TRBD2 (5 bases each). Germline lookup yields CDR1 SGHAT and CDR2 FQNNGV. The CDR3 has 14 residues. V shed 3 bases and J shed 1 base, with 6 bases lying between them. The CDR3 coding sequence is TGTGCCAGCAGCTTTGGGGGGAACACCGGGGAGCTGTTTTTT. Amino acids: CASSFGGNTGELFF.

This CDR3 reads CASSRVGGAEQYF. CDR3 in DNA: TGTGCCAGCTCACGCGTAGGGGGTGCCGAGCAGTACTTC. The chain couples TRBV18 to TRBJ2-7, with a possible D match to TRBD1 (6 bases). The CDR3 sequence is 13 residues long. Germline loops: CDR1 KGHSH, CDR2 LQKENI. The V and J ends lost 4 bases and 6 bases respectively, with 13 bases between them. The complete variable domain, with remaining parts taken from reference TRBV18 and TRBJ2-7, reads NAGVMQNPRHLVRRRGQEARLRCSPMKGHSHVYWYRQLPEEGLKFMVYLQKENIIDESGMPKERFSAEFPKEGPSILRIQQVVRGDSAAYFCASSRVGGAEQYFGPGTRLTVT.

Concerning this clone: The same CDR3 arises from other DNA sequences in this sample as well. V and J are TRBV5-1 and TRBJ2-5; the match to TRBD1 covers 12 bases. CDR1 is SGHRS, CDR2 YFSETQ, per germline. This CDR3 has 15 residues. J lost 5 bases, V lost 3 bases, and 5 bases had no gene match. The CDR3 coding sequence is TGCGCCAGCAGCTGGGGGACAGGGGGCGAGGAGACCCAGTACTTC. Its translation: CASSWGTGGEETQYF.

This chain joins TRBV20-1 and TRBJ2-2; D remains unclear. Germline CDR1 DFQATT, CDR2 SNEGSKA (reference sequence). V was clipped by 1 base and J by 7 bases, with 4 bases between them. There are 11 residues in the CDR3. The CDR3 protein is CSARGLGELFF. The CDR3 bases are TGCAGTGCTAGAGGCCTCGGGGAGCTGTTTTTT.

The CDR3 coding sequence is TGTGCCAGCAGCCCCAGGGTTGGCGAGCAGTACTTC. It translates to CASSPRVGEQYF. This chain links TRBV28 with TRBJ2-7; tentative D call: TRBD1 (5 bases). Trimming took off 6 bases at V and 6 bases at J, with 12 bases between the two ends. CDR1 is MDHEN, CDR2 SYDVKM, per germline. The length of the CDR3 is 12 residues.

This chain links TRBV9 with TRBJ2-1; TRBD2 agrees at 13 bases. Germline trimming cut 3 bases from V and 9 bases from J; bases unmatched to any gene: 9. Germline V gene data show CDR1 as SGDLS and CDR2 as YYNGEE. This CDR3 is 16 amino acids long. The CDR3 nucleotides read TGTGCCAGCAGCGACGGACTAGCGGGAGTGAAGGTTGAGCAGTTCTTC. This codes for CASSDGLAGVKVEQFF. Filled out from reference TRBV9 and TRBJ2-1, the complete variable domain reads DSGVTQTPKHLITATGQRVTLRCSPRSGDLSVYWYQQSLDQGLQFLIQYYNGEERAKGNILERFSAQQFPDLHSELNLSSLELGDSALYFCASSDGLAGVKVEQFFGPGTRLTVL.

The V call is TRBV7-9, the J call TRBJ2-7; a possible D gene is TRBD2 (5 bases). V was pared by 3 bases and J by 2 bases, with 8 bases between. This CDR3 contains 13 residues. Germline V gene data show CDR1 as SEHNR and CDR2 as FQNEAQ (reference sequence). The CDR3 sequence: CASSFSATYEQYF. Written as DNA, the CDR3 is TGTGCCAGCAGCTTTAGCGCCACCTACGAGCAGTACTTC.

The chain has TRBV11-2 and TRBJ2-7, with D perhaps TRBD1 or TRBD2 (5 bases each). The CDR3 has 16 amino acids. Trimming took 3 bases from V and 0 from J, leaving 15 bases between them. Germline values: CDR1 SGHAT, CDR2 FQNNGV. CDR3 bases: TGTGCCAGCAGCTTCCCGGGACGGGCGAGCTCCTACGAGCAGTACTTC. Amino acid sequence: CASSFPGRASSYEQYF.

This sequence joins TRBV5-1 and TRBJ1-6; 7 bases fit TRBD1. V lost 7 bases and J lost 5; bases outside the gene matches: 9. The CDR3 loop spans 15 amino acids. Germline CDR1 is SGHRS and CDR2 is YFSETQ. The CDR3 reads CASLPGQRDNSPLHF. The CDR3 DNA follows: TGCGCCAGCCTCCCGGGACAGAGGGATAATTCACCCCTCCACTTT.

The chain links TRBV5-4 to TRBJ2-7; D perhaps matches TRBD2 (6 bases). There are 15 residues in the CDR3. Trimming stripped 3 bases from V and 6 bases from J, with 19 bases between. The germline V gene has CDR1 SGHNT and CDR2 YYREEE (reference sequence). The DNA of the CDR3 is TGTGCCAGCAGCTACTTGGGAGGAAGCGTATCCGAGCAGTACTTC. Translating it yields CASSYLGGSVSEQYF.

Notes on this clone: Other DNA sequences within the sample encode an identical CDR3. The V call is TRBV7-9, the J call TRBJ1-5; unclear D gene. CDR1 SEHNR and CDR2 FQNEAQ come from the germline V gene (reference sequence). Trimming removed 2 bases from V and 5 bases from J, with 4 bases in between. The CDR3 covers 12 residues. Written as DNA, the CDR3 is TGTGCCAGCAGCTTAAGCCATCAGCCCCAGCATTTT. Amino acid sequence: CASSLSHQPQHF.

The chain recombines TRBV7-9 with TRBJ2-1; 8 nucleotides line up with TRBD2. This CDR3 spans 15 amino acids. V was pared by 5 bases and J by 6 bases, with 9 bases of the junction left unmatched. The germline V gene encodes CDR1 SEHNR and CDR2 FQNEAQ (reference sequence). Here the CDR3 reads CASSPGGTRVNEQFF. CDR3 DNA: TGTGCCAGCAGCCCCGGGGGGACTAGGGTCAATGAGCAGTTCTTC.

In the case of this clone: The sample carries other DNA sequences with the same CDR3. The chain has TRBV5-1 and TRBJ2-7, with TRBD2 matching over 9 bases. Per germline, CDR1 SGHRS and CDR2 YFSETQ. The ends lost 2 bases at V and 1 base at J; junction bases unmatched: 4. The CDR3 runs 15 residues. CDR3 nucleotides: TGCGCCAGCAGCTTAAGGCTAGCGGGATCCTACGAGCAGTACTTC. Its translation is CASSLRLAGSYEQYF. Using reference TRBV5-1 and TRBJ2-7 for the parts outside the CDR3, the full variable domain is KAGVTQTPRYLIKTRGQQVTLSCSPISGHRSVSWYQQTPGQGLQFLFEYFSETQRNKGNFPGRFSGRQFSNSRSEMNVSTLELGDSALYLCASSLRLAGSYEQYFGPGTRLTVT.

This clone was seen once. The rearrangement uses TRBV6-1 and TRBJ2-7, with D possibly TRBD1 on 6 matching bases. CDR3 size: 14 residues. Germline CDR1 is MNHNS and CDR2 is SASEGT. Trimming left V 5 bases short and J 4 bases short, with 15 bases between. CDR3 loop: CASSSGTSQYEQYF. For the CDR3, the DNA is TGTGCCAGCAGTTCCGGGACAAGTCAGTACGAGCAGTACTTC.

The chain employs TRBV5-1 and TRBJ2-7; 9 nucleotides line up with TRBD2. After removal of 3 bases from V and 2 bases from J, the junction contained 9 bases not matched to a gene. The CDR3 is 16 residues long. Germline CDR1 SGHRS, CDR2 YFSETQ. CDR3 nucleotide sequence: TGCGCCAGCAGCTCCCGTGGTAGCGGGGGCGCCTACGAGCAGTACTTC. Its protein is CASSSRGSGGAYEQYF.

The CDR3, as DNA: TGTGCCAGCAGTTTCTGGAACACTGAAGCTTTCTTT. This gives the protein CASSFWNTEAFF. The chain carries TRBV27 and TRBJ1-1; D unclear. The V end was cut by 3 bases, the J end by 1 base, with 3 bases between. The CDR3 consists of 12 residues. CDR1 and CDR2 (germline): MNHEY, SMNVEV (reference sequence).

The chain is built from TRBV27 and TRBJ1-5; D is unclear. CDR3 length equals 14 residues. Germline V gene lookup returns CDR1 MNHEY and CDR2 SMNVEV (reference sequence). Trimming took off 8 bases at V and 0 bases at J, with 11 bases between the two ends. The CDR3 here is CASGPSYSNQPQHF. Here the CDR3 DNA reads TGTGCCAGCGGGCCAAGTTATAGCAATCAGCCCCAGCATTTT.

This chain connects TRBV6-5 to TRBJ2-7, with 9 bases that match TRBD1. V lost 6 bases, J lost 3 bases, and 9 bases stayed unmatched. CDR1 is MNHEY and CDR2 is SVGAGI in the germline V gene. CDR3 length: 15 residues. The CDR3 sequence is CASRGSGQGSYEQYF. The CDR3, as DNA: TGTGCCAGCAGGGGATCGGGACAGGGAAGCTACGAGCAGTACTTC.

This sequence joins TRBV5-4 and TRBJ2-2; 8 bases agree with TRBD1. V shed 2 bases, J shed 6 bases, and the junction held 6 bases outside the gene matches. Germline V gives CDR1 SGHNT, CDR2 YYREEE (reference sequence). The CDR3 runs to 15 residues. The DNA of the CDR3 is TGTGCCAGCAGCTTCGTGGACAGGGAAGCCGGGGAGCTGTTTTTT. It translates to CASSFVDREAGELFF.

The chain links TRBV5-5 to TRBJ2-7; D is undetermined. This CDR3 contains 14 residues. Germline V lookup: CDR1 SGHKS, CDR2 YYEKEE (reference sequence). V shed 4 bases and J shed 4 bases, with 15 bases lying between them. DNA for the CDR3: TGTGCCAGCAGCATAGGGATGCCTCCTTACGAGCAGTACTTC. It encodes CASSIGMPPYEQYF.

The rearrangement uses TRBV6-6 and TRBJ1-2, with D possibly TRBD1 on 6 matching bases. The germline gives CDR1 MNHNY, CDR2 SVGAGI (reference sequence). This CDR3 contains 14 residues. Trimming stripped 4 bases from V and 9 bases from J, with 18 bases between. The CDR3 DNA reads TGTGCCAGCAGTTGGACCAACAGGGAGGGTAGCTACACCTTC. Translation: CASSWTNREGSYTF.

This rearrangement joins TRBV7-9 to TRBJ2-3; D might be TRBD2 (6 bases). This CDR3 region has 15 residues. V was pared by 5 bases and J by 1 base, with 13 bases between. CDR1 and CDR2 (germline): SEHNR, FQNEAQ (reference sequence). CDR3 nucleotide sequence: TGTGCCAGCAGCCCGGAGGGTGGGGGCACAGATACGCAGTATTTT. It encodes CASSPEGGGTDTQYF.